This section outlines one T cell receptor beta chain sequence together with its context. The data originate from a study of blood T cell repertoires in COVID-19. Study-level information: The analysed material was cDNA or gDNA that came from T cells, B-cell-depleted T cells, or PBMCs.

V dropped 5 bases and J dropped 4 bases, with 11 bases sitting between them. Germline values: CDR1 MNHEY, CDR2 SVGAGI. CDR3 length: 13 residues. Original data processing: Reference gene primer amplification gave nucleated cell count estimates. Here immunoSEQ multiplex PCR was the method, and the copy in TCRdb shows in-frame clones only, minus some. V, J and clone size reflect that table, while D and trimming were determined from the DNA. The sample shows under 350,000 clones, around 88% of them seen only once. Sequencing was done on a sample of peripheral blood. The V gene is TRBV6-5, the J gene TRBJ1-2; D is unresolved. The receptor was derived from a man in his forties with acute or convalescent COVID-19. In DNA, the CDR3 is TGTGCCAGCAGTAAAACAGAAATCTATGGCTACACCTTC. The encoded protein is CASSKTEIYGYTF.